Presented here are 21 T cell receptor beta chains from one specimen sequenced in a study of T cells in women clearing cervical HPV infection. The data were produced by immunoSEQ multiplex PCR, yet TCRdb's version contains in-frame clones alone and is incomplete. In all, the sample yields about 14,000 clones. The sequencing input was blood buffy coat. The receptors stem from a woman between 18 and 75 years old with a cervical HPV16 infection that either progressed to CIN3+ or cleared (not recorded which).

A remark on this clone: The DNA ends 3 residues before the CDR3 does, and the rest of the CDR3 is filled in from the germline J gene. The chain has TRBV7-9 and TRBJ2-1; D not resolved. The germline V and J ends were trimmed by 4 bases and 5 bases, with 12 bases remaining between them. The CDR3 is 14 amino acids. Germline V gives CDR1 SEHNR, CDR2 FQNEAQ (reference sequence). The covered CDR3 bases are TGTGCCAGCAGCTCGGTAGCCCTCCACAATGAG. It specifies CASSSVALHNE. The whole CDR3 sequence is CASSSVALHNEQFF.

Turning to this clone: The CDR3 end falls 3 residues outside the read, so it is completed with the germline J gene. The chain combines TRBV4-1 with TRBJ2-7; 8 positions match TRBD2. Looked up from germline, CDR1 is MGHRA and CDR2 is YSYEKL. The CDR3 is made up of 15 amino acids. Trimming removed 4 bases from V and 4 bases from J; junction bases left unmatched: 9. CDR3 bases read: TGCGCCAGCAGCCTGTCTCTTAGCGGGGAGTACGAG. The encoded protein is CASSLSLSGEYE. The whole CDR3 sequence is CASSLSLSGEYEQYF.

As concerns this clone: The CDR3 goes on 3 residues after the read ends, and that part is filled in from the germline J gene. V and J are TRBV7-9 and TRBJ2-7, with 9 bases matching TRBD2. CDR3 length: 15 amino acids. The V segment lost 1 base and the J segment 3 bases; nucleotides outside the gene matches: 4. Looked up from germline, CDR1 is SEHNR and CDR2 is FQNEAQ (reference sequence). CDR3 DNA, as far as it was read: TGTGCCAGCAGCTTAGGGGCTAGCGGGGTCTACGAG. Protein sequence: CASSLGASGVYE. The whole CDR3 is CASSLGASGVYEQYF.

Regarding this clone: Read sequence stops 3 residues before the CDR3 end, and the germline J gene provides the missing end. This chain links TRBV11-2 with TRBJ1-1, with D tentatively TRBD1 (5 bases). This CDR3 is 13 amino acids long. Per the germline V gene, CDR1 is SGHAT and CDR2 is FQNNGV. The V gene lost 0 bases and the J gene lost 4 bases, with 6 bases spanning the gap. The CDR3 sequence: CASSLEGVTEAFF. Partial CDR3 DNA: TGTGCCAGCAGCTTAGAAGGGGTCACTGAA. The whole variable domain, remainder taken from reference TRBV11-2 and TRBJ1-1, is EAGVAQSPRYKIIEKRQSVAFWCNPISGHATLYWYQQILGQGPKLLIQFQNNGVVDDSQLPKDRFSAERLKGVDSTLKIQPAKLEDSAVYLCASSLEGVTEAFFGQGTRLTVV.

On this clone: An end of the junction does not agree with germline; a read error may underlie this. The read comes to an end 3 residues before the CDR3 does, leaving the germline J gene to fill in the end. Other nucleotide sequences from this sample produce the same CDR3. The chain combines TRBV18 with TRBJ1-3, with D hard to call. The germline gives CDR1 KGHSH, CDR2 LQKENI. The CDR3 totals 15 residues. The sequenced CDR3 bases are TGTGCCAGCTCCTCCGATGGGCACTCCGGAAACACT. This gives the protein CASSSDGHSGNT. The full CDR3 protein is CASSSDGHSGNTIYF.

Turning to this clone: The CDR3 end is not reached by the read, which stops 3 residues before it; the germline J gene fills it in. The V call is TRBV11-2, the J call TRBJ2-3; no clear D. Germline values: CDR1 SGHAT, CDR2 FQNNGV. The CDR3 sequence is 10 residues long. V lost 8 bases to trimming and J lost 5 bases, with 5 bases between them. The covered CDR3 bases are TGTGCCAGCGGCGGAGATACG. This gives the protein CASGGDT. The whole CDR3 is CASGGDTQYF.

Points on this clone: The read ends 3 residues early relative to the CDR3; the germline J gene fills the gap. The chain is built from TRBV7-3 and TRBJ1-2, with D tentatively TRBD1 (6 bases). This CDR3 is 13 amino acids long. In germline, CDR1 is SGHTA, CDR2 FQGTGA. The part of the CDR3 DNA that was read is TGTGCCAGCAGCTCAGCGGGGGCAGATACC. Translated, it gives CASSSAGADT. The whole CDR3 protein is CASSSAGADTYTF.

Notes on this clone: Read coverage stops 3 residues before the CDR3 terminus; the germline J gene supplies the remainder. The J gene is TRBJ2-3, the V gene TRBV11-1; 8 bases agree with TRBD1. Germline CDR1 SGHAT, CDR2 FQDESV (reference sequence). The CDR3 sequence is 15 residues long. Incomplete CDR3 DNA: TGTGCCAGCAGCCGGGGGCAGGGGGCCCAAGAGACG. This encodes CASSRGQGAQET. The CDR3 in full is CASSRGQGAQETQYF.

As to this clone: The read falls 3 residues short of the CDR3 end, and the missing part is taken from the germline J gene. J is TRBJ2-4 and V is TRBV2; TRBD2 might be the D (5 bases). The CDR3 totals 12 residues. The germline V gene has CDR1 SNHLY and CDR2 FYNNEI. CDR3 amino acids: CASSGSGGGQYF. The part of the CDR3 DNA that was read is TGTGCCAGCAGTGGGTCAGGAGGTGGT.

CDR3 DNA (partial): TGCAGTGCTAGAGTCTCGCCAGTTAACTATGGC. This encodes CSARVSPVNYG. The whole CDR3 protein reads CSARVSPVNYGYTF. The rearrangement uses TRBV20-1 and TRBJ1-2; D uncertain. The read terminates 3 residues ahead of where the CDR3 ends, so the germline J gene completes it. V lost 1 base and J lost 1, with 10 bases in between. Per germline, CDR1 DFQATT and CDR2 SNEGSKA (reference sequence). The CDR3 spans 14 residues.

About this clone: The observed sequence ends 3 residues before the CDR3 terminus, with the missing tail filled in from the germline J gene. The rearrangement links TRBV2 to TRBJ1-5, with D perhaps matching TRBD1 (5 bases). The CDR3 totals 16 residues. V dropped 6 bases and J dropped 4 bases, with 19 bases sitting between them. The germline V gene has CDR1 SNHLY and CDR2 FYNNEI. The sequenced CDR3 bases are TGTGCCAGCAGGGACACCGGGACTCTGAATAATCAGCCC. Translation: CASRDTGTLNNQP. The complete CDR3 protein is CASRDTGTLNNQPQHF.

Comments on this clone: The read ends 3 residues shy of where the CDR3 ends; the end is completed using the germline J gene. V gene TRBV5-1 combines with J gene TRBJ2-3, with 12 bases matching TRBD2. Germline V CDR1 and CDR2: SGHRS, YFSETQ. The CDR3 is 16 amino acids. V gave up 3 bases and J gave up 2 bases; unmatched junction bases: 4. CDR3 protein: CASSYLAGGLTDTQYF. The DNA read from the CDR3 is TGCGCCAGCAGCTACCTAGCGGGGGGGCTCACAGATACG.

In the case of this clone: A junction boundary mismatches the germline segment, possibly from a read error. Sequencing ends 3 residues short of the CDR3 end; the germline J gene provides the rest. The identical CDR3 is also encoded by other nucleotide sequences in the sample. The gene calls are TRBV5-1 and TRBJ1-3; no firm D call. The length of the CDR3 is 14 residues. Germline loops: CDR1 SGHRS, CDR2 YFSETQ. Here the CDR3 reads CASSLADSGNTIYF. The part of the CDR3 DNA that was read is TGCGCCAGCAGCTTGGCCGACTCTGGAAACACG.

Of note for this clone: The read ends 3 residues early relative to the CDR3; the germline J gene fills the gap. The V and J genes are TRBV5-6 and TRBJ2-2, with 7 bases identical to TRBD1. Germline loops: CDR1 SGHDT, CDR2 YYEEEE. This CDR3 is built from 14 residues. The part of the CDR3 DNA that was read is TGTGCCAGCAGCCAACGACAGGGTTTGGTAAAG. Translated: CASSQRQGLVK. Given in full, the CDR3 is CASSQRQGLVKLFF.

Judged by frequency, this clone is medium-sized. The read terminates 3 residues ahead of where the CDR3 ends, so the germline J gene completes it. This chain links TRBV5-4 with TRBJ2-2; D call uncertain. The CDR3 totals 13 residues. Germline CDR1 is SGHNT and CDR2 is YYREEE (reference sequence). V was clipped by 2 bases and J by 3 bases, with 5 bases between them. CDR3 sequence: CASSFTDTGELFF. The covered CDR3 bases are TGTGCCAGCAGCTTTACGGACACCGGGGAG.

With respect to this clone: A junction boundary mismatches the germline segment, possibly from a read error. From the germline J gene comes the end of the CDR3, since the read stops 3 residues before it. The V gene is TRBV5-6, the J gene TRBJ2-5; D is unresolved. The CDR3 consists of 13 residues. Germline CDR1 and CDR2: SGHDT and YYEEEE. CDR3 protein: CASSLVAQGTQYF. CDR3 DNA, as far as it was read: TGTGCCAGCAGCTTGGTCGCCCAAGGGACC.

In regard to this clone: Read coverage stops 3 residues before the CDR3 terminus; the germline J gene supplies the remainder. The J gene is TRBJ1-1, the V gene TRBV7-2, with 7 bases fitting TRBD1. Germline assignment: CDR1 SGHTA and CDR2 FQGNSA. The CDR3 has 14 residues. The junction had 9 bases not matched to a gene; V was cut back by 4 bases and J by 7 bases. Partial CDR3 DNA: TGTGCCAGCAGCTGGACCAGGGACAGTCATGAA. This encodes CASSWTRDSHE. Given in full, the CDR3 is CASSWTRDSHEAFF.

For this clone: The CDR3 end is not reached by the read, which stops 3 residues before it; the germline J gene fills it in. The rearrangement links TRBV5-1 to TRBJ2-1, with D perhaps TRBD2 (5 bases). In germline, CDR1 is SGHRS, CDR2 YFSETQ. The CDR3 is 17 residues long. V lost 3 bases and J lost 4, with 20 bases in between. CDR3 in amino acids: CASSSGSGTVGYNEQFF. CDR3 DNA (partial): TGCGCCAGCAGCTCGGGGTCGGGAACCGTGGGGTACAATGAG.

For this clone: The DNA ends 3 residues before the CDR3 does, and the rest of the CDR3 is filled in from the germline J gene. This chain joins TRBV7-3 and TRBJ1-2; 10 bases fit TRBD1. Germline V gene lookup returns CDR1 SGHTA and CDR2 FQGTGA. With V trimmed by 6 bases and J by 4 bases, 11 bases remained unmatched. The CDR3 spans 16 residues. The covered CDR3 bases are TGTGCCAGCAGACCCACCGGGGACAGGGGTCTCTATGGC. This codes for CASRPTGDRGLYG. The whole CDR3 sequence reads CASRPTGDRGLYGYTF.

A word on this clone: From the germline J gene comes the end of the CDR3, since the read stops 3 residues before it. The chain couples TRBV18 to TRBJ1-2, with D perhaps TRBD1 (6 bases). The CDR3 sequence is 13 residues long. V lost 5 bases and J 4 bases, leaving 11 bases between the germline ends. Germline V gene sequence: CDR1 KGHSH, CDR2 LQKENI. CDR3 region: CASSDGQSYGYTF. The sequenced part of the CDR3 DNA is TGTGCCAGCTCAGACGGACAGAGCTATGGC.

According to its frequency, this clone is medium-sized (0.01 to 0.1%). The CDR3 here is CASSSLQGSLVPQHF. The part of the CDR3 DNA that was read is TGTGCCAGCAGCTCCCTACAGGGGTCCCTAGTGCCC. The chain recombines TRBV7-2 with TRBJ1-5; 7 positions match TRBD1. Read coverage stops 3 residues before the CDR3 terminus; the germline J gene supplies the remainder. The CDR3 sequence is 15 residues long. Germline CDR1 and CDR2: SGHTA and FQGNSA. Unmatched junction bases numbered 12, after V lost 4 bases and J lost 9 bases.